Sequencing of this T cell receptor beta chain was carried out in a study of PD-L1 blockade in urothelial cancer. For the study at large: Blood analyses occurred 3 weeks (second dose) and 6 weeks post treatment start. Points from the study as a whole: Clonality of blood TCR below the median before treatment predicted better survival. Clones that were tumor-associated expanded more in the blood of durable-benefit patients at 3 weeks.

The CDR3 totals 17 residues. The V gene's germline CDR1 is LGHNA and CDR2 YSLEER. The V segment lost 0 bases and the J segment 4 bases; nucleotides outside the gene matches: 5. Time point denoted: peripheral blood 6 weeks after treatment start. Locally advanced or metastatic urothelial carcinoma was present in patients. This table comes from immunoSEQ multiplex PCR, and its TCRdb copy is limited to in-frame clones, with some not included. The sample yields 25,000 to 35,000 clones, around four fifths seen once. Comment on this clone: Its antigen is unidentified.

The sequence was obtained from a man between 65 and 79 years old with urothelial cancer. The chain couples TRBV4-3 to TRBJ2-3, with 12 bases lining up with TRBD2. The sequenced sample was PBMCs, obtained around atezolizumab (anti-PD-L1) treatment. The CDR3 is CASSQDLAGGLPDTQYF. CDR3 in DNA: TGCGCCAGCAGCCAAGATCTAGCGGGGGGGCTGCCAGATACGCAGTATTTT.